This T cell receptor beta chain derives from a study of blood T cell repertoires in COVID-19. Clones were read by immunoSEQ multiplex PCR, and TCRdb kept only the in-frame ones, dropping some. The top ten hold roughly 5% of the sample, which has approximately 150,000 clones, 65% to 85% seen once. On this clone: The same CDR3 also results from other DNA sequences found in this sample.

Germline V gene sequence: CDR1 SGHTA, CDR2 FQGNSA. The germline V and J ends were trimmed by 1 base and 8 bases, with 11 bases remaining between them. The CDR3 contains 14 residues. Input material: PBMCs or T cells enriched from blood (not recorded which). This receptor was identified in a man aged 70-80 years who had been exposed to COVID-19. The chain is built from TRBV7-2 and TRBJ2-2, with TRBD2 as a possible D gene (6 bases). The CDR3, as DNA: TGTGCCAGCAGCTTAGTCGCGGGGTCAGGGGAGCTGTTTTTT. It translates to CASSLVAGSGELFF.